Below are 27 T cell receptor beta chains sequenced from a single sample in a study of regulatory T cells in long-lasting Graves disease. To make TCR beta libraries, researchers used iRepertoire HTBI primers and Arm-PCR of CDR3 regions. TCRdb processed the multiplex PCR reads anew with MiXCR; each CDR3 protein has one entry. The table records 300,000 to 400,000 distinct CDR3 sequences, about 20% of them present only once. Documented time point: persistent/refractory GD, antithyroid drugs over 5 years with positive TRAb. Extracted PBMC RNA gave rise to the TCR library. Sequenced material: peripheral blood mononuclear cells (PBMCs), taken when the disease was refractory, from a patient treated with antithyroid drugs. All receptors derive from a female donor with Graves disease.

Ten or more counts support this clonotype. Written as DNA, the CDR3 is TGCAGTGCCCCACGGGGACAGCCTAATCAGCCCCAGCATTTT. Translated, it gives CSAPRGQPNQPQHF. This chain connects TRBV20-1 to TRBJ1-5; 7 bases line up with TRBD1. Germline CDR1 reads DFQATT; CDR2 reads SNEGSKA (reference sequence). The CDR3 extends over 14 amino acids. The junction had 9 bases not matched to a gene; V was cut back by 6 bases and J by 4 bases.

At least ten counts were recorded for this clonotype. J is TRBJ1-5 and V is TRBV2; 9 positions match TRBD1. CDR3 length: 15 amino acids. Looked up from germline, CDR1 is SNHLY and CDR2 is FYNNEI. Unmatched junction bases numbered 6, after V lost 5 bases and J lost 4 bases. The CDR3 DNA reads TGTGCCAGCAGTCGGGACAGGGATAGGAATCAGCCCCAGCATTTT. Translation: CASSRDRDRNQPQHF. The full variable domain, completed using reference TRBV2 and TRBJ1-5, is EPEVTQTPSHQVTQMGQEVILRCVPISNHLYFYWYRQILGQKVEFLVSFYNNEISEKSEIFDDQFSVERPDGSNFTLKIRSTKLEDSAMYFCASSRDRDRNQPQHFGDGTRLSIL.

The sample holds a few counts of this clonotype. The chain employs TRBV3-1 and TRBJ1-1; D not certain. V was shortened by 2 bases and J by 6 bases, with 16 bases between the two germline ends. The CDR3 loop spans 15 amino acids. The germline V gene has CDR1 LGHDT and CDR2 YNNKEL (reference sequence). The CDR3 DNA sequence: TGTGCCAGCAGCCAAAGATGGAAGGGAAACTCTGAAGCTTTCTTT. It is translated as CASSQRWKGNSEAFF.

In this sample, this clonotype turned up many times. This sequence joins TRBV19 and TRBJ1-5; 9 nucleotides line up with TRBD1. In germline, CDR1 is LNHDA, CDR2 SQIVND (reference sequence). The CDR3 loop spans 14 amino acids. V shed 6 bases and J 2 bases; nucleotides not matched to a gene: 2. As DNA, the CDR3 is TGTGCCAGTAGATGGGACAGGGGCAATCAGCCCCAGCATTTT. The encoded protein is CASRWDRGNQPQHF.

The table lists this clonotype with many counts. V and J are TRBV7-8 and TRBJ1-4; no firm D call. The CDR3 covers 12 residues. Germline loops: CDR1 SGHVS, CDR2 FQNEAQ. The V and J ends lost 5 bases and 6 bases respectively, with 7 bases between them. The CDR3 reads CASSPLDEKLFF. The CDR3 DNA sequence: TGTGCCAGCAGCCCATTGGATGAAAAACTGTTTTTT.

This clonotype was counted many times. CDR3 sequence reads: CASNSQGGYSNQPQHF. CDR3 nucleotides: TGTGCCAGTAACTCCCAGGGCGGTTATAGCAATCAGCCCCAGCATTTT. The gene calls are TRBV19 and TRBJ1-5; the D gene is possibly TRBD1 (5 bases). The CDR3 is made up of 16 amino acids. The V end lost 7 bases, the J end lost 0 bases, and 16 bases lay between the germline ends. The germline V gene encodes CDR1 LNHDA and CDR2 SQIVND (reference sequence).

This chain joins TRBV20-1 and TRBJ2-7, with D hard to call. V dropped 7 bases and J dropped 0 bases, with 13 bases sitting between them. CDR3 length equals 13 residues. The germline V gene encodes CDR1 DFQATT and CDR2 SNEGSKA (reference sequence). This chain's CDR3 is CSVSMAVSYEQYF. In DNA, the CDR3 is TGCAGTGTCTCCATGGCGGTCTCCTACGAGCAGTACTTC.

The chain recombines TRBV19 with TRBJ1-2; D uncertain. The germline V gene encodes CDR1 LNHDA and CDR2 SQIVND (reference sequence). CDR3 length equals 15 residues. The germline V and J ends were trimmed by 3 bases and 2 bases, with 13 bases remaining between them. The CDR3 here is CASSISEGMNYGYTF. The CDR3 DNA follows: TGTGCCAGTAGTATTTCGGAGGGCATGAACTATGGCTACACCTTC.

The chain couples TRBV18 to TRBJ1-4; D is undetermined. CDR1 is KGHSH, CDR2 LQKENI, per germline. The CDR3 is 14 residues long. Trimming stripped 2 bases from V and 0 bases from J, with 4 bases between. CDR3 amino acids: CASSPNPTNEKLFF. The CDR3 DNA reads TGTGCCAGCTCACCAAATCCAACTAATGAAAAACTGTTTTTT.

This clonotype was found a few times. The CDR3: CASSWVLQGPLSNYGYTF. The DNA of the CDR3 is TGTGCCAGCAGCTGGGTACTACAGGGGCCCCTTTCTAACTATGGCTACACCTTC. The J gene is TRBJ1-2, the V gene TRBV11-2; 7 bases match TRBD1. This CDR3 region has 18 residues. V shed 4 bases and J 0 bases; nucleotides not matched to a gene: 14. Germline-derived CDR1 and CDR2 are SGHAT and FQNNGV.

In its sample, this clonotype was seen a few times. Here the CDR3 reads CASSQGVGQGATPSSYEQYF. In nucleotides, the CDR3 is TGTGCCAGCAGCCAAGGAGTAGGACAGGGGGCGACTCCAAGCTCCTACGAGCAGTACTTC. The genes are TRBV3-1 and TRBJ2-7; 11 nucleotides agree with TRBD1. CDR1 is LGHDT and CDR2 is YNNKEL in the germline V gene (reference sequence). CDR3 size: 20 residues. V was pared by 1 base and J by 0 bases, with 14 bases of the junction left unmatched.

As concerns this clonotype: A much larger clone sits a single nucleotide away, making a read error possible. The CDR3 reads CASRPQGIRANVLTF. The CDR3 bases are TGTGCCAGCAGACCACAGGGGATTAGGGCCAACGTCCTGACTTTC. V usage is TRBV6-2 or TRBV6-3 and J usage is TRBJ2-6, with TRBD1 matching 7 bases. V lost 6 bases, J lost 5 bases, and 7 bases stayed unmatched. This CDR3 region has 15 residues. Germline CDR1 and CDR2: MNHEY and SVGEGT.

This clonotype was observed many times. In nucleotides, the CDR3 is TGCAGTGCTAGTTCAGCGTATAGCAATCAGCCCCAGCATTTT. Its protein product is CSASSAYSNQPQHF. This sequence joins TRBV20-1 and TRBJ1-5; D gene uncertain. This CDR3 spans 14 amino acids. V shed 3 bases and J shed 0 bases, with 9 bases lying between them. Germline CDR1 reads DFQATT; CDR2 reads SNEGSKA (reference sequence).

The table lists this clonotype with many counts. The J gene is TRBJ1-1, the V gene TRBV10-1; D not certain. Trimming shortened V by 3 bases and J by 8 bases, and 7 bases separated the two germline ends. The CDR3 totals 11 residues. The germline V gene encodes CDR1 WNHNN and CDR2 SYGVQD (reference sequence). Written as DNA, the CDR3 is TGCGCCAGCAGTGAATCAGGAGAAGCTTTCTTT. It is translated as CASSESGEAFF.

In its sample, this clonotype was seen a few times. The gene calls are TRBV20-1 and TRBJ2-4; D is perhaps TRBD2 (5 bases). The CDR3 runs 11 residues. The germline CDR1 and CDR2 sequences are DFQATT and SNEGSKA (reference sequence). The germline V and J ends were trimmed by 5 bases and 7 bases, with 9 bases remaining between them. The chain's CDR3 is CSALLGNIQYF. The DNA of the CDR3 is TGCAGTGCTCTACTAGGGAACATTCAGTACTTC.

At least ten counts were recorded for this clonotype. V usage is TRBV11-1 and J usage is TRBJ1-1; TRBD1 agrees at 8 bases. V shed 5 bases, J shed 11 bases, and the junction held 10 bases outside the gene matches. Germline CDR1 reads SGHAT; CDR2 reads FQDESV (reference sequence). CDR3 length: 13 residues. CDR3 in DNA: TGTGCCAGCAGCGCAGACAGGGGAAGGGACGCTTTCTTT. It is translated as CASSADRGRDAFF.

This clonotype was recorded a few times. The genes are TRBV18 and TRBJ2-7; no clear D gene. This CDR3 has 16 amino acids. Trimming took 0 bases from V and 3 from J, leaving 15 bases between them. The V gene's germline CDR1 is KGHSH and CDR2 LQKENI. CDR3 loop: CASSPPYPVADYEQYF. Written as DNA, the CDR3 is TGTGCCAGCTCACCACCCTACCCCGTCGCGGACTACGAGCAGTACTTC.

This clonotype came up once. A much larger clone lies a single base off, so this may be a read error. The chain joins TRBV2 to TRBJ2-5, with unresolved D. Germline assignment: CDR1 SNHLY and CDR2 FYNNEI. V was pared by 6 bases and J by 4 bases, with 6 bases between. The CDR3 spans 11 residues. CDR3 protein: CASRQRETQYF. CDR3 in DNA: TGTGCCAGCAGGCAACGAGAGACCCAGTACTTC.

This clonotype has more than one count but fewer than ten. CDR3 bases: TGTGCCTGGAGCGGAGAACAGCCCTCCTACGAGCAGTACTTC. This gives the protein CAWSGEQPSYEQYF. J is TRBJ2-7 and V is TRBV7-9; D possibly corresponds to TRBD2 (5 bases). V lost 11 bases, J lost 0 bases, and 17 bases lay in between. In germline, CDR1 is SEHNR, CDR2 FQNEAQ (reference sequence). The length of the CDR3 is 14 residues.

This clonotype was picked up many times. The chain carries TRBV11-1 and TRBJ1-1; D is unresolved. Germline V gene sequence: CDR1 SGHAT, CDR2 FQDESV (reference sequence). V was clipped by 5 bases and J by 4 bases, with 14 bases between them. This CDR3 is 14 amino acids long. The CDR3 spells CASSPLPWGTEAFF. The CDR3 DNA sequence: TGTGCCAGCAGCCCCCTGCCTTGGGGCACTGAAGCTTTCTTT. Based on the CDR3 plus reference TRBV11-1 and TRBJ1-1, the full variable domain is EAEVAQSPRYKITEKSQAVAFWCDPISGHATLYWYRQILGQGPELLVQFQDESVVDDSQLPKDRFSAERLKGVDSTLKIQPAELGDSAMYLCASSPLPWGTEAFFGQGTRLTVV.

This clonotype was observed a few times. The CDR3 protein is CASSIRSGKGPQHF. The CDR3, as DNA: TGTGCCAGCAGTATACGGTCAGGGAAAGGGCCCCAGCATTTT. The gene calls are TRBV2 and TRBJ1-5; possible D gene TRBD1, 5 bases. V lost 5 bases and J 9 bases, leaving 17 bases between the germline ends. CDR3 size: 14 residues. Germline V gene sequence: CDR1 SNHLY, CDR2 FYNNEI. The entire variable domain, with the rest obtained from reference TRBV2 and TRBJ1-5, is as follows: EPEVTQTPSHQVTQMGQEVILRCVPISNHLYFYWYRQILGQKVEFLVSFYNNEISEKSEIFDDQFSVERPDGSNFTLKIRSTKLEDSAMYFCASSIRSGKGPQHFGDGTRLSIL.

This clonotype occurred a few times. This chain links TRBV20-1 with TRBJ2-7; unclear D gene. This CDR3 comprises 14 residues. Deletions cut 2 bases from V and 2 bases from J, with 13 bases between. Germline assignment: CDR1 DFQATT and CDR2 SNEGSKA (reference sequence). The CDR3 sequence is CSARLPPGAYEQYF. The CDR3 nucleotides are TGCAGTGCTAGACTTCCCCCGGGCGCCTACGAGCAGTACTTC.

The rearrangement uses TRBV6-2 or TRBV6-3 and TRBJ1-2; no clear D. The germline CDR1 and CDR2 sequences are MNHEY and SVGEGT. Deletions cut 4 bases from V and 8 bases from J, with 14 bases between. The CDR3 is 13 amino acids. This CDR3 reads CASSLDAIGGYTF. The CDR3 DNA sequence: TGTGCCAGCAGTTTGGACGCTATCGGGGGCTACACCTTC.

This clonotype appeared many times. The CDR3 loop is CASSRRGGQPQHF. DNA of the CDR3: TGTGCCAGCAGTCGGAGGGGCGGACAGCCCCAGCATTTT. The J gene is TRBJ1-5, the V gene TRBV27; D might be TRBD1 (5 bases). Germline loops: CDR1 MNHEY, CDR2 SMNVEV (reference sequence). The CDR3 spans 13 residues. V was shortened by 5 bases and J by 7 bases, with 12 bases between the two germline ends.

This clonotype was recorded a few times. V gene TRBV5-1 combines with J gene TRBJ2-5; 7 nucleotides align to TRBD1. Germline trimming cut 0 bases from V and 1 base from J; bases unmatched to any gene: 6. The CDR3 contains 16 residues. The V gene's germline CDR1 is SGHRS and CDR2 YFSETQ. The CDR3, as DNA: TGCGCCAGCAGCTTGGGGACAGGTGGCCTCCAAGAGACCCAGTACTTC. Translated: CASSLGTGGLQETQYF.

The chain couples TRBV18 to TRBJ1-4, with unresolved D. The germline V and J ends were trimmed by 2 bases and 0 bases, with 10 bases remaining between them. This CDR3 is built from 16 residues. CDR1 and CDR2 (germline): KGHSH, LQKENI. Here the CDR3 reads CASSPFGPATNEKLFF. The DNA of the CDR3 is TGTGCCAGCTCACCATTCGGGCCTGCAACTAATGAAAAACTGTTTTTT.

This clonotype was counted between two and nine times. V is TRBV13 and J is TRBJ1-1, with no clear D. Germline values: CDR1 PRHDT, CDR2 FYEKMQ (reference sequence). Between the trimmed V and J ends, which lost 2 bases and 3 bases, there was a span of 10 bases. The CDR3 sequence is 14 residues long. The CDR3 nucleotides are TGTGCCAGCAGCTTAAAGACGCGGTACACTGAAGCTTTCTTT. Amino acids: CASSLKTRYTEAFF.